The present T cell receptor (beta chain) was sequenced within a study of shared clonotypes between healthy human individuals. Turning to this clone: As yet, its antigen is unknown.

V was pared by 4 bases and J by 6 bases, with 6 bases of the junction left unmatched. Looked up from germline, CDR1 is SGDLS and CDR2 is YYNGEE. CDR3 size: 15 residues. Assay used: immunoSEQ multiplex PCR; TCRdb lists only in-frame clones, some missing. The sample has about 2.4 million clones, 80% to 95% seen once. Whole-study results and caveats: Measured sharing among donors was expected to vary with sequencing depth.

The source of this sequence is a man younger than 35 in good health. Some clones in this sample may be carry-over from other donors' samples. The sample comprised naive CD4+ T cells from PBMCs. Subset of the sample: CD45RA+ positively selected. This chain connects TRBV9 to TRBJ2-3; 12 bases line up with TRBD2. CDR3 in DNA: TGTGCCAGCAGCACCGGACTAGCGGGGTCTGATACGCAGTATTTT. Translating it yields CASSTGLAGSDTQYF. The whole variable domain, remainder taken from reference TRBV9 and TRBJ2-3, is DSGVTQTPKHLITATGQRVTLRCSPRSGDLSVYWYQQSLDQGLQFLIQYYNGEERAKGNILERFSAQQFPDLHSELNLSSLELGDSALYFCASSTGLAGSDTQYFGPGTRLTVL.